Presented here are 28 T cell receptor beta chains from one specimen sequenced in a study of T cells in Graves' hyperthyroidism and ophthalmopathy. Amplified TCR beta CDR3 regions came from RNA transcripts. An initial round of RT-PCR targeting the TCR CDR3 relied on the HTBI primer set. TCRdb analysed the multiplex PCR reads with MiXCR anew, one entry per CDR3 protein. The data show around 420,000 distinct CDR3 sequences, 15% to 19% seen once. Material: blood. The receptors here all came from a woman under 30 with Graves' hyperthyroidism.

This clonotype was counted a few times. The chain joins TRBV5-1 to TRBJ2-2, with TRBD1 matching 7 bases. There are 12 residues in the CDR3. The junction had 3 bases not matched to a gene; V was cut back by 8 bases and J by 5 bases. The V gene's germline CDR1 is SGHRS and CDR2 YFSETQ. The CDR3 bases are TGCGCCAGTAAACAGGGGACCGGGGAGCTGTTTTTT. Its translation: CASKQGTGELFF.

As for this clonotype: A read error may explain this, as a much larger clone is one base away. CDR3 loop: CASSYGDPGNTVYF. The CDR3 DNA is TGTGCCAGCAGTTACGGGGACCCTGGAAACACCGTATATTTT. The chain carries TRBV6-5 and TRBJ1-3; tentative D call: TRBD1 (5 bases). This CDR3 spans 14 amino acids. The germline gives CDR1 MNHEY, CDR2 SVGAGI.

This clonotype was detected ten times or more. The chain's CDR3 is CASRKQGLDEQFF. As DNA, the CDR3 is TGTGCCAGCAGGAAACAGGGGTTGGATGAGCAGTTCTTC. This chain connects TRBV3-1 to TRBJ2-1; TRBD1 agrees at 7 bases. The CDR3 runs to 13 residues. With V trimmed by 6 bases and J by 8 bases, 7 bases remained unmatched. The germline gives CDR1 LGHDT, CDR2 YNNKEL (reference sequence).

This clonotype was counted ten times or more. The chain links TRBV6-1 to TRBJ2-7; D remains ambiguous. The germline V gene encodes CDR1 MNHNS and CDR2 SASEGT. V shed 7 bases and J shed 1 base, with 11 bases lying between them. CDR3 length: 13 residues. The chain's CDR3 is CASTIVGSYEQYF. CDR3 in DNA: TGTGCCAGCACCATTGTTGGTTCCTACGAGCAGTACTTC.

This clonotype appeared a few times. V usage is TRBV19 and J usage is TRBJ1-1; TRBD1 is a possible D gene (6 bases). The CDR3 has 15 residues. Germline V lookup: CDR1 LNHDA, CDR2 SQIVND (reference sequence). Trimming left V 6 bases short and J 6 bases short, with 20 bases between. DNA for the CDR3: TGTGCCAGTAGCCCCCTTCATAGGGGGAAGGCTGAAGCTTTCTTT. Protein: CASSPLHRGKAEAFF.

The chain employs TRBV6-1 and TRBJ2-1; 10 bases are a match to TRBD2. This CDR3 comprises 16 residues. CDR1 is MNHNS, CDR2 SASEGT, per germline. Trimming at V came to 2 bases and at J to 6 bases, leaving 7 bases not matched to a gene. The CDR3 DNA reads TGTGCCAGCAGTGAAAGGGTAGCGGGAGGAGGCAATGAGCAGTTCTTC. As protein: CASSERVAGGGNEQFF.

This clonotype was detected ten times or more. The chain recombines TRBV5-6 with TRBJ2-3, with TRBD1 matching over 10 bases. Per germline, CDR1 SGHDT and CDR2 YYEEEE. The J segment lost 3 bases and the V segment lost 3 bases, leaving 4 bases of the junction unmatched. The CDR3 length is 15 residues. The CDR3 protein is CASSWPGQGTDTQYF. DNA for the CDR3: TGTGCCAGCAGCTGGCCGGGACAGGGGACAGATACGCAGTATTTT.

The chain couples TRBV6-1 to TRBJ1-6, with D possibly TRBD1 on 5 matching bases. Germline V gene data show CDR1 as MNHNS and CDR2 as SASEGT. The V gene lost 6 bases and the J gene lost 10 bases, with 13 bases spanning the gap. This CDR3 spans 13 amino acids. Here the CDR3 reads CASRTRVESPLHF. The DNA of the CDR3 is TGTGCCAGCAGAACCAGGGTCGAGTCACCCCTCCACTTT.

V gene TRBV2 combines with J gene TRBJ2-4; D not resolved. CDR1 is SNHLY, CDR2 FYNNEI, per germline. This CDR3 region has 13 residues. Between the trimmed V and J ends, which lost 6 bases and 6 bases, there was a span of 12 bases. CDR3 sequence reads: CASSPEVSNIQYF. The CDR3 nucleotides are TGTGCCAGCAGCCCAGAAGTGTCAAACATTCAGTACTTC.

Ten or more counts support this clonotype. V is TRBV27 and J is TRBJ2-7; the D gene is possibly TRBD1 (7 bases). The V end was cut by 4 bases, the J end by 6 bases, with 22 bases between. This CDR3 is built from 16 residues. The germline V gene has CDR1 MNHEY and CDR2 SMNVEV (reference sequence). The CDR3 DNA reads TGTGCCAGCAGTTCGCGGACACCCCAGGGGGGATCCGAGCAGTACTTC. It codes for CASSSRTPQGGSEQYF.

V is TRBV12-5 and J is TRBJ1-5; D is ambiguous. From germline, CDR1 is LGHNT and CDR2 FRNRAP. Trimming stripped 1 base from V and 0 bases from J, with 4 bases between. The CDR3 spans 14 residues. Here the CDR3 DNA reads TGTGCTAGTGGTTTGGGAAATAGCAATCAGCCCCAGCATTTT. It yields the protein CASGLGNSNQPQHF. The variable domain in full, completed from reference TRBV12-5 and TRBJ1-5, reads DARVTQTPRHKVTEMGQEVTMRCQPILGHNTVFWYRQTMMQGLELLAYFRNRAPLDDSGMPKDRFSAEMPDATLATLKIQPSEPRDSAVYFCASGLGNSNQPQHFGDGTRLSIL.

This clonotype has a count of ten or more. The V call is TRBV20-1, the J call TRBJ2-1, with 11 positions matching TRBD1. The germline CDR1 and CDR2 sequences are DFQATT and SNEGSKA (reference sequence). The CDR3 runs 14 residues. Losses at the gene ends were 2 bases for V and 6 bases for J; bases not matched to a gene: 3. CDR3 region: CSARRTGGLNEQFF. Here the CDR3 DNA reads TGCAGTGCTAGACGGACAGGGGGCCTCAATGAGCAGTTCTTC.

This clonotype came up many times. The J gene is TRBJ2-5, the V gene TRBV20-1; D is undetermined. The germline gives CDR1 DFQATT, CDR2 SNEGSKA (reference sequence). The CDR3 spans 12 residues. Trimming removed 6 bases from V and 2 bases from J, with 10 bases in between. The CDR3 DNA is TGCAGTGCCCTGGGCAGACAAGAGACCCAGTACTTC. Encoded protein: CSALGRQETQYF.

The chain carries TRBV29-1 and TRBJ1-2, with 7 nucleotides matching TRBD1. The germline V gene has CDR1 SQVTM and CDR2 ANQGSEA. Losses at the gene ends were 7 bases for V and 8 bases for J; bases not matched to a gene: 7. This CDR3 has 11 amino acids. CDR3 sequence (DNA): TGCAGCGCTTCGACAGGGTGGGGCTACACCTTC. It yields the protein CSASTGWGYTF. Drawing the rest from reference TRBV29-1 and TRBJ1-2, the complete variable domain is SAVISQKPSRDICQRGTSLTIQCQVDSQVTMMFWYRQQPGQSLTLIATANQGSEATYESGFVIDKFPISRPNLTFSTLTVSNMSPEDSSIYLCSASTGWGYTFGSGTRLTVV.

This clonotype was found a few times. The chain employs TRBV7-2 and TRBJ2-1; tentative D call: TRBD2 (5 bases). Trimming cost V 5 bases and J 5 bases, with 16 bases left between them. CDR3 size: 15 residues. Germline CDR1 reads SGHTA; CDR2 reads FQGNSA. This CDR3 reads CASSHLAESDNEQFF. Here the CDR3 DNA reads TGTGCCAGCAGCCATCTAGCAGAGTCGGACAATGAGCAGTTCTTC.

This clonotype was counted many times. The V call is TRBV20-1, the J call TRBJ1-1, with TRBD1 matching 9 bases. The CDR3 is 14 amino acids. Germline V lookup: CDR1 DFQATT, CDR2 SNEGSKA (reference sequence). After removal of 6 bases from V and 4 bases from J, the junction contained 9 bases not matched to a gene. As DNA, the CDR3 is TGCAGTGCCCTATTACAGGGGGCGCGCACTGAAGCTTTCTTT. It translates to CSALLQGARTEAFF.

This clonotype was observed at least ten times. V usage is TRBV12-3 or TRBV12-4 and J usage is TRBJ2-4, with D possibly being TRBD2 (5 bases). The CDR3 consists of 13 residues. The ends were cut back, 3 bases at V and 8 bases at J, with 11 bases in the middle. CDR3: CASSLGRRDIQYF. The DNA for the CDR3 is TGTGCCAGCAGTTTGGGCAGGCGGGACATTCAGTACTTC.

This rearrangement joins TRBV4-1 to TRBJ2-1; no clear D. The CDR3 loop spans 14 amino acids. Germline V gene sequence: CDR1 MGHRA, CDR2 YSYEKL. With 0 bases removed from V and 10 bases from J, the gap between germline ends came to 13 bases. The CDR3 reads CASSQETEVLEQFF. The DNA for the CDR3 is TGCGCCAGCAGCCAAGAGACGGAAGTGTTGGAGCAGTTCTTC.

This clonotype has at least ten counts. The J gene is TRBJ2-1, the V gene TRBV7-9, with D perhaps assigned TRBD1 or TRBD2 (5 bases each). Looked up from germline, CDR1 is SEHNR and CDR2 is FQNEAQ (reference sequence). This CDR3 spans 15 amino acids. Trimming took off 5 bases at V and 5 bases at J, with 16 bases between the two ends. CDR3 region: CASSPTGGANNEQFF. CDR3 coding DNA: TGTGCCAGCAGCCCTACTGGGGGAGCCAACAATGAGCAGTTCTTC.

This clonotype was seen ten or more times. The chain combines TRBV10-1 with TRBJ2-7, with 12 bases lining up with TRBD2. Germline V gene sequence: CDR1 WNHNN, CDR2 SYGVQD (reference sequence). The trim removed 5 bases at V and 0 bases at J, leaving 5 bases unmatched. CDR3 length equals 16 residues. CDR3: CASSSKGLAGSYEQYF. The CDR3 DNA sequence: TGCGCCAGCAGTAGTAAGGGACTAGCGGGCTCCTACGAGCAGTACTTC.

The gene calls are TRBV19 and TRBJ1-2, with unresolved D. The V gene's germline CDR1 is LNHDA and CDR2 SQIVND (reference sequence). The CDR3 length is 14 residues. V was clipped by 6 bases and J by 5 bases, with 16 bases between them. CDR3 in amino acids: CASRAKTDDYGYTF. Here the CDR3 DNA reads TGTGCCAGTAGAGCGAAGACGGACGATTATGGCTACACCTTC.

About this clonotype: The junction departs from germline at one end; a sequencing error may be responsible. This chain uses TRBV7-7 with TRBJ2-5; D remains ambiguous. Germline CDR1 and CDR2: SSHAT and FNYEAQ (reference sequence). The CDR3 totals 13 residues. The CDR3 spells CASSLGIDETQYF. DNA for the CDR3: TGTGCTAGCAGCTTAGGAATTGATGAGACCCAGTACTTC.

The CDR3 is CASSPSAVAAEAASGYTF. CDR3 nucleotide sequence: TGTGCCAGCTCACCGTCAGCGGTTGCAGCGGAAGCGGCTTCTGGCTACACCTTC. V and J are TRBV18 and TRBJ1-2; D gene uncertain. The V end lost 3 bases, the J end lost 7 bases, and 27 bases lay between the germline ends. The germline V gene has CDR1 KGHSH and CDR2 LQKENI. The CDR3 covers 18 residues.

This clonotype was seen many times. The chain couples TRBV3-1 to TRBJ1-1, with D tentatively TRBD1 (6 bases). This CDR3 region has 13 residues. Germline CDR1 and CDR2: LGHDT and YNNKEL (reference sequence). Between the trimmed V and J ends, which lost 7 bases and 8 bases, there was a span of 17 bases. The DNA for the CDR3 is TGTGCCAGCACCCAGTGGGGAGGACAGGAAGCTTTCTTT. Translating gives CASTQWGGQEAFF.

This clonotype was counted ten times or more. The chain joins TRBV2 to TRBJ2-7; 9 bases align to TRBD1. The V gene end was trimmed by 1 base and the J gene end by 7 bases; junction bases not matched to a gene: 8. The germline CDR1 and CDR2 sequences are SNHLY and FYNNEI. CDR3 length: 15 amino acids. CDR3 sequence: CASSEESNRGHEQYF. CDR3 sequence (DNA): TGTGCCAGCAGTGAAGAATCGAACAGGGGGCATGAGCAGTACTTC.

The table lists this clonotype with many counts. The chain couples TRBV2 to TRBJ1-5; 8 bases align to TRBD1. Trimming removed 3 bases from V and 4 bases from J; junction bases left unmatched: 2. In germline, CDR1 is SNHLY, CDR2 FYNNEI. The CDR3 is 14 amino acids. The CDR3 spells CASSEDRANQPQHF. Here the CDR3 DNA reads TGTGCCAGCAGTGAGGACAGGGCGAATCAGCCCCAGCATTTT.

This clonotype was counted at least ten times. The chain links TRBV11-2 to TRBJ1-1; D remains unclear. V shed 1 base and J shed 5 bases, with 20 bases lying between them. The CDR3 length is 17 residues. Germline CDR1 and CDR2: SGHAT and FQNNGV. The CDR3 DNA reads TGTGCCAGCAGCTTAGGAATTGGCCCAATGGGAGGAACTGAAGCTTTCTTT. Its protein product is CASSLGIGPMGGTEAFF.

In this sample, this clonotype turned up many times. This sequence joins TRBV20-1 and TRBJ2-7, with a possible D match to TRBD2 (5 bases). This CDR3 comprises 13 residues. V was pared by 5 bases and J by 2 bases, with 13 bases between. Germline CDR1 is DFQATT and CDR2 is SNEGSKA (reference sequence). CDR3 region: CSAPESGTYEQYF. The CDR3 DNA sequence: TGCAGTGCTCCCGAAAGCGGAACCTACGAGCAGTACTTC.